This TCR beta chain was observed in a study of PD-1 blockade in classical Hodgkin lymphoma. Using immunoSEQ multiplex PCR, the repertoire was profiled, and TCRdb retains in-frame clones only, with some absent. The sample consists of over 80,000 clones, roughly 92% of them appearing once. Per the germline V gene, CDR1 is SEHNR and CDR2 is FQNEAQ (reference sequence). CDR3 length: 15 amino acids. Unmatched junction bases numbered 5, after V lost 7 bases and J lost 0 bases. All the patients suffered relapse after autologous stem cell transplantation, and brentuximab vedotin exposure differed. Best outcomes ranged across complete response, partial response and progressive disease. Study observations and caveats: Patients starting nivolumab under 1 year after ASCT were excluded. TCR diversity rose significantly by C4D1 in CD4+ but not CD8+ cells.

As concerns this clone: Its antigen is unknown.

The sequence was collected from a human donor with classical Hodgkin lymphoma. The rearrangement joins TRBV7-9 to TRBJ2-1, with 8 nucleotides matching TRBD2. Specimen: peripheral blood mononuclear cells (PBMCs), collected at baseline. The CDR3 DNA sequence: TGTGCCAGCATAACGGGGGGGAGCTCCTACAATGAGCAGTTCTTC. This codes for CASITGGSSYNEQFF. The full variable domain, in which reference TRBV7-9 and TRBJ2-1 provide the parts outside the CDR3, is DTGVSQNPRHKITKRGQNVTFRCDPISEHNRLYWYRQTLGQGPEFLTYFQNEAQLEKSRLLSDRFSAERPKGSFSTLEIQRTEQGDSAMYLCASITGGSSYNEQFFGPGTRLTVL.